The 18 T cell receptor beta chains in this list originate from one sample, sequenced in a study of Graves' ophthalmopathy and Graves' hyperthyroidism. Investigators amplified TCR beta CDR3 regions from RNA transcripts. Second-round multiplex PCR followed a first-round RT-PCR using HTBI primers. TCRdb passed the multiplex PCR reads through MiXCR, listing each CDR3 protein once. In the table there are under 350,000 distinct CDR3 sequences, about a sixth of which are singletons. Material for sequencing was peripheral blood. Receptors originate from an adult man with Graves' ophthalmopathy.

The gene calls are TRBV7-6 and TRBJ1-2; 9 bases agree with TRBD1. Germline trimming cut 6 bases from V and 7 bases from J; bases unmatched to any gene: 6. Germline loops: CDR1 SGHVS, CDR2 FNYEAQ. This CDR3 region has 13 residues. The CDR3 sequence is CASSPDRGGGYTF. Written as DNA, the CDR3 is TGTGCCAGCAGTCCCGACAGGGGGGGTGGCTACACCTTC.

This clonotype was observed many times. V usage is TRBV7-2 and J usage is TRBJ2-5; either TRBD1 or TRBD2 may fit D (5 bases each). CDR1 SGHTA and CDR2 FQGNSA come from the germline V gene. Trimming took 3 bases from V and 5 from J, leaving 13 bases between them. The CDR3 runs to 14 residues. The CDR3 nucleotides are TGTGCCAGCAGCTTTACGAGGGGATCGGAGACCCAGTACTTC. This translates into CASSFTRGSETQYF.

This clonotype was picked up many times. J is TRBJ1-2 and V is TRBV24-1, with D tentatively TRBD1 (5 bases). Germline V lookup: CDR1 KGHDR, CDR2 SFDVKD. V was trimmed by 9 bases and J by 4 bases, leaving 14 bases between them. The CDR3 runs 13 residues. The CDR3 DNA follows: TGTGCCACCCGGGACGAAAAACTCTATGGCTACACCTTC. The encoded protein is CATRDEKLYGYTF.

In its sample, this clonotype was seen many times. J is TRBJ1-1 and V is TRBV6-1, with a tentative D call TRBD1 (6 bases). The V gene lost 2 bases and the J gene lost 3 bases, with 10 bases spanning the gap. The CDR3 spans 14 residues. Germline V gene sequence: CDR1 MNHNS, CDR2 SASEGT. Written as DNA, the CDR3 is TGTGCCAGCAGTGAAAGGGGGGTTGACACTGAAGCTTTCTTT. This translates into CASSERGVDTEAFF.

This clonotype was seen ten or more times. J is TRBJ2-5 and V is TRBV28; 10 positions agree with TRBD2. Germline-derived CDR1 and CDR2 are MDHEN and SYDVKM. The CDR3 is 15 amino acids. J was trimmed by 6 bases and V by 2 bases; bases with no gene match: 6. The CDR3 protein is CASSLASGGEKTQYF. The CDR3 nucleotides read TGTGCCAGCAGTTTAGCTAGCGGGGGCGAGAAGACCCAGTACTTC. Filled out from reference TRBV28 and TRBJ2-5, the complete variable domain reads DVKVTQSSRYLVKRTGEKVFLECVQDMDHENMFWYRQDPGLGLRLIYFSYDVKMKEKGDIPEGYSVSREKKERFSLILESASTNQTSMYLCASSLASGGEKTQYFGPGTRLLVL.

The sample holds many counts of this clonotype. The chain carries TRBV28 and TRBJ1-2; D call uncertain. The CDR3 is 13 amino acids. Germline CDR1 is MDHEN and CDR2 is SYDVKM. The germline V and J ends were trimmed by 3 bases and 2 bases, with 7 bases remaining between them. CDR3: CASSLTQNYGYTF. The CDR3 DNA follows: TGTGCCAGCAGTTTGACCCAAAACTATGGCTACACCTTC.

This clonotype was counted ten times or more. The chain recombines TRBV6-1 with TRBJ1-1, with 9 positions matching TRBD1. Germline CDR1 reads MNHNS; CDR2 reads SASEGT. Losses at the gene ends were 6 bases for V and 6 bases for J; bases not matched to a gene: 5. CDR3 length: 13 residues. CDR3 nucleotide sequence: TGTGCCAGCAGACATACAGGGGGCTCTGAAGCTTTCTTT. Translation gives CASRHTGGSEAFF.

There are many counts of this clonotype. The V call is TRBV7-2, the J call TRBJ1-1; no definite D call. Germline CDR1 is SGHTA and CDR2 is FQGNSA. The V end lost 3 bases, the J end lost 1 base, and 12 bases lay between the germline ends. This CDR3 is built from 15 residues. CDR3: CASSFQGGSNTEAFF. CDR3 DNA sequence: TGTGCCAGCAGCTTTCAAGGTGGTTCGAACACTGAAGCTTTCTTT.

The rearrangement links TRBV5-5 to TRBJ2-7; 9 bases fit TRBD2. V trimming: 2 bases; J trimming: 5 bases; junction bases outside the gene matches: 5. Germline lookup yields CDR1 SGHKS and CDR2 YYEKEE (reference sequence). This CDR3 is 14 amino acids long. The CDR3 DNA reads TGTGCCAGCAGCTTTATAGCGGGAGCCAACGAGCAGTACTTC. Residues: CASSFIAGANEQYF.

The sample holds many counts of this clonotype. The V and J genes are TRBV20-1 and TRBJ1-2; TRBD1 might be the D (6 bases). Germline loops: CDR1 DFQATT, CDR2 SNEGSKA (reference sequence). With 6 bases removed from V and 6 bases from J, the gap between germline ends came to 23 bases. The CDR3 runs to 15 residues. The CDR3 DNA sequence: TGCAGTGCCCACTTGGGGGGGCTGGGCGGGAATGGCTACACCTTC. It encodes CSAHLGGLGGNGYTF.

This clonotype appeared many times. This chain links TRBV15 with TRBJ2-7, with TRBD2 as a possible D gene (5 bases). Trimming cost V 5 bases and J 0 bases, with 14 bases left between them. The CDR3 loop spans 15 amino acids. Germline V gives CDR1 LNHNV, CDR2 YYDKDF (reference sequence). This CDR3 reads CATSPDPGSSYEQYF. The CDR3 bases are TGTGCCACCAGCCCCGACCCGGGGAGCTCCTACGAGCAGTACTTC. Using reference TRBV15 and TRBJ2-7 for the parts outside the CDR3, the full variable domain is DAMVIQNPRYQVTQFGKPVTLSCSQTLNHNVMYWYQQKSSQAPKLLFHYYDKDFNNEADTPDNFQSRRPNTSFCFLDIRSPGLGDTAMYLCATSPDPGSSYEQYFGPGTRLTVT.

This clonotype was observed at least ten times. The DNA of the CDR3 is TGTGCCAGCAGCCAAGATCGGCTGGGTTCGGGAGAGACCCAGTACTTC. This gives the protein CASSQDRLGSGETQYF. The rearrangement joins TRBV3-1 to TRBJ2-5, with D unclear. Per germline, CDR1 LGHDT and CDR2 YNNKEL (reference sequence). The length of the CDR3 is 16 residues. V was shortened by 0 bases and J by 4 bases, with 15 bases between the two germline ends.

This clonotype has at least ten counts. This rearrangement joins TRBV12-3 or TRBV12-4 to TRBJ1-2, with 8 bases aligning to TRBD1. The CDR3 extends over 15 amino acids. V shed 6 bases and J 1 base; nucleotides not matched to a gene: 7. CDR3 sequence (DNA): TGTGCCAGCAGAGTGACAGGGGTAATTAACTATGGCTACACCTTC. This gives the protein CASRVTGVINYGYTF.

This clonotype came up many times. The genes are TRBV6-5 and TRBJ1-6; no clear D. Germline V gives CDR1 MNHEY, CDR2 SVGAGI. The CDR3 totals 17 residues. Deletions cut 0 bases from V and 0 bases from J, with 9 bases between. Here the CDR3 reads CASSYSARSSYNSPLHF. The CDR3 coding sequence is TGTGCCAGCAGTTACTCGGCCAGGAGCTCCTATAATTCACCCCTCCACTTT.

V gene TRBV12-3 or TRBV12-4 combines with J gene TRBJ2-7; 9 positions match TRBD2. With V trimmed by 6 bases and J by 5 bases, 20 bases remained unmatched. CDR3 length equals 18 residues. The CDR3 DNA sequence: TGTGCCAGCAGCCGAACAGGAGTAGTGAGACTAGCGGAGAACGAGCAGTACTTC. This codes for CASSRTGVVRLAENEQYF.

The sample holds many counts of this clonotype. V and J are TRBV28 and TRBJ1-1, with D tentatively TRBD1 (6 bases). V lost 5 bases and J lost 3, with 22 bases in between. Germline V lookup: CDR1 MDHEN, CDR2 SYDVKM. This CDR3 region has 17 residues. In DNA form, the CDR3 reads TGTGCCAGCAGTCCCCGTGGGTTGGCCAGGGGTGACACTGAAGCTTTCTTT. Translation gives CASSPRGLARGDTEAFF.

This clonotype was recorded at least ten times. For the CDR3, the DNA is TGTGCCAGCGGCAATATACTCGGCGGCAATCAGCCCCAGCATTTT. Protein product: CASGNILGGNQPQHF. The J gene is TRBJ1-5, the V gene TRBV7-9; D unresolved. The V end was cut by 8 bases, the J end by 2 bases, with 16 bases between. Per germline, CDR1 SEHNR and CDR2 FQNEAQ (reference sequence). The CDR3 is 15 amino acids.

This clonotype was detected many times. The chain couples TRBV6-1 to TRBJ1-6; maybe TRBD1 (6 bases). The CDR3 spans 12 residues. Germline-derived CDR1 and CDR2 are MNHNS and SASEGT. Trimming removed 8 bases at V and 7 bases at J, with 9 bases between. The CDR3 DNA reads as TGTGCCAGCTCTGACAGGAATTCACCCCTCCACTTT. Translating gives CASSDRNSPLHF.